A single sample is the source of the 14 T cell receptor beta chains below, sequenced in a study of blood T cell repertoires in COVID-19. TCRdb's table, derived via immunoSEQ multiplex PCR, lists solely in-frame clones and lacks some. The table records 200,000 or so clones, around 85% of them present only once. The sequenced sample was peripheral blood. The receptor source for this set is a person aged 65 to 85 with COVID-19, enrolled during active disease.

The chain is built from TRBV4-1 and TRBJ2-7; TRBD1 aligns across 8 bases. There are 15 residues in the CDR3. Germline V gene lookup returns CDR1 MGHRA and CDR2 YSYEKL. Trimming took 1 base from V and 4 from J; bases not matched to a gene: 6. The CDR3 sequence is CASSQVTGDLYEQYF. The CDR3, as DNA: TGCGCCAGCAGCCAAGTGACAGGGGACTTGTACGAGCAGTACTTC.

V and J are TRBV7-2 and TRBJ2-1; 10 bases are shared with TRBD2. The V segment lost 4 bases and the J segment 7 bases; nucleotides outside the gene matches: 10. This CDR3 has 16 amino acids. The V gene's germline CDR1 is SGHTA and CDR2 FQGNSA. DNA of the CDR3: TGTGCCAGCAGCTCCAGTAGCGGGGGGCGTAGAAATGAGCAGTTCTTC. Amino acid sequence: CASSSSSGGRRNEQFF.

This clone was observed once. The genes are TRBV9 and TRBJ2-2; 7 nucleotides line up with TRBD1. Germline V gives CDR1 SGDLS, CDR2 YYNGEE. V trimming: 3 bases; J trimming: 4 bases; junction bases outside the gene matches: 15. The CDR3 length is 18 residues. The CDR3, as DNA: TGTGCCAGCAGCGACCGATTCAGGGGGTCGCTCCCCACCGGGGAGCTGTTTTTT. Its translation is CASSDRFRGSLPTGELFF. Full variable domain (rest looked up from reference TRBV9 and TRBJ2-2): DSGVTQTPKHLITATGQRVTLRCSPRSGDLSVYWYQQSLDQGLQFLIQYYNGEERAKGNILERFSAQQFPDLHSELNLSSLELGDSALYFCASSDRFRGSLPTGELFFGEGSRLTVL.

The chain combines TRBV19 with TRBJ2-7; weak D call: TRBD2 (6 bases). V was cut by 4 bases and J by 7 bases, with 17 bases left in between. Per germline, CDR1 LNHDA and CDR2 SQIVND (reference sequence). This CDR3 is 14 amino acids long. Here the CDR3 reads CASSTHRLGGEQYF. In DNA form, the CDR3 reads TGTGCCAGTAGTACCCACAGACTAGGTGGGGAGCAGTACTTC.

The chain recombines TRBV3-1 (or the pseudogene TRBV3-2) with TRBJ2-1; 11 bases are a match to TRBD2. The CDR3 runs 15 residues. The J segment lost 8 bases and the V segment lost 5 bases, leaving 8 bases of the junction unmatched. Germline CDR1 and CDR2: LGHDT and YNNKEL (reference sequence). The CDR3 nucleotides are TGTGCCAGCAGCTTCCCTAGCGGGAGGAGGGATGAGCAGTTCTTC. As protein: CASSFPSGRRDEQFF.

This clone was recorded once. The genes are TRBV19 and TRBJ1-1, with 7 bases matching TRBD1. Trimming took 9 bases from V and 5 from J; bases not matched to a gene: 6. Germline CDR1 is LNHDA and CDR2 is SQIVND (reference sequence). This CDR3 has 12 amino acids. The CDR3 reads CASMGRGTEAFF. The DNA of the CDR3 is TGTGCCAGCATGGGCAGGGGGACTGAAGCTTTCTTT.

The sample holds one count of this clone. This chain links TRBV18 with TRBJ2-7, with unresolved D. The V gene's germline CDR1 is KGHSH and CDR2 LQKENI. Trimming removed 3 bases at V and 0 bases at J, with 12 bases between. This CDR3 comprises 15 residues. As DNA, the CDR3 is TGTGCCAGCTCACCGCCCACACAGAACTCCTACGAGCAGTACTTC. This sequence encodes CASSPPTQNSYEQYF.

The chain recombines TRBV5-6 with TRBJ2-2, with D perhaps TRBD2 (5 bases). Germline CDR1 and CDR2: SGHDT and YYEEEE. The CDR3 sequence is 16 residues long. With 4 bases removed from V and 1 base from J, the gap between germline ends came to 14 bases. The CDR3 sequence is CASSLPDGENTGELFF. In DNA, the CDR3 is TGTGCCAGCAGCCTTCCGGACGGGGAGAACACCGGGGAGCTGTTTTTT.

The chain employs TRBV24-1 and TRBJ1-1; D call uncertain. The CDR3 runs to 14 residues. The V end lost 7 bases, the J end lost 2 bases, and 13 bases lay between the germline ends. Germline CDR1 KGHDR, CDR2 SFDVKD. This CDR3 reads CATSPTRGNTEAFF. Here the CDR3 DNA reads TGTGCCACCAGCCCTACCCGAGGAAACACTGAAGCTTTCTTT.

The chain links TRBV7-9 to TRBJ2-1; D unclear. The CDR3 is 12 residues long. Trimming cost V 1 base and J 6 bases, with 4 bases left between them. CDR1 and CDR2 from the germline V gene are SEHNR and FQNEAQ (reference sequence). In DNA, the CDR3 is TGTGCCAGCAGCTTAGTGGCCAATGAGCAGTTCTTC. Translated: CASSLVANEQFF.

The CDR3 spells CASSTRDFQETQYF. The DNA of the CDR3 is TGTGCCAGCAGCACGCGGGACTTTCAAGAGACCCAGTACTTC. V and J are TRBV14 and TRBJ2-5, with D perhaps matching TRBD2 (6 bases). CDR3 length equals 14 residues. The V end lost 5 bases, the J end lost 2 bases, and 12 bases lay between the germline ends. Per the germline V gene, CDR1 is SGHDN and CDR2 is FVKESK. Supplemented by reference TRBV14 and TRBJ2-5, the full variable domain reads EAGVTQFPSHSVIEKGQTVTLRCDPISGHDNLYWYRRVMGKEIKFLLHFVKESKQDESGMPNNRFLAERTGGTYSTLKVQPAELEDSGVYFCASSTRDFQETQYFGPGTRLLVL.

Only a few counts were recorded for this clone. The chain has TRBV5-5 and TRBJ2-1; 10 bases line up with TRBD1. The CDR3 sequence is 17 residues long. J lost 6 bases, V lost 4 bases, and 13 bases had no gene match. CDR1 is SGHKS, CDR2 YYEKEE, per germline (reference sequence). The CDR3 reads CASSPYRAWDRGNEQFF. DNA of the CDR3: TGTGCCAGCAGCCCCTATAGAGCATGGGACAGGGGCAATGAGCAGTTCTTC.

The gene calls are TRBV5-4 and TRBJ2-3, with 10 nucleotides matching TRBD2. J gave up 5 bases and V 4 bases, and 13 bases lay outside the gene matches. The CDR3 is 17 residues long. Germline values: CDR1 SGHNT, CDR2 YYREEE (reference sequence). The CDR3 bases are TGTGCCAGCAGCCCTGGAACTAGCGGGGTAACAAGAGATACGCAGTATTTT. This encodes CASSPGTSGVTRDTQYF.

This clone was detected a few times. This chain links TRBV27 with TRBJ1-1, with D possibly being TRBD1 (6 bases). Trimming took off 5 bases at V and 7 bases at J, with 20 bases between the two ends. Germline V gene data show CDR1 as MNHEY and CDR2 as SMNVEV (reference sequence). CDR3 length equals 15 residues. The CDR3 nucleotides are TGTGCCAGCAGTCCGTGGGCGGGGGGCGGTAATGAAGCTTTCTTT. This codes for CASSPWAGGGNEAFF.